A single sample is the source of the 20 T cell receptor beta chains below, sequenced in a study of T cell clones after liver transplantation. Clones were sequenced by immunoSEQ multiplex PCR, and TCRdb holds only the in-frame ones, with some missing. This sample carries roughly 20,000 clones, 80% to 90% of them seen once, and the ten largest clones take 13%. The input for sequencing was CD8+ T cells from blood, taken before liver transplant. These receptors were collected from a human donor who received a liver transplant.

This clone was counted once. V and J are TRBV19 and TRBJ1-1; D might be TRBD1 (5 bases). V shed 7 bases and J shed 3 bases, with 9 bases lying between them. From germline, CDR1 is LNHDA and CDR2 SQIVND (reference sequence). CDR3 length equals 12 residues. CDR3 amino acids: CASTWGHTEAFF. CDR3 nucleotide sequence: TGTGCCAGTACTTGGGGACACACTGAAGCTTTCTTT.

This chain uses TRBV27 with TRBJ2-3; 13 bases fit TRBD2. The CDR3 runs to 16 residues. Germline V lookup: CDR1 MNHEY, CDR2 SMNVEV (reference sequence). The V and J ends lost 4 bases and 5 bases, in that order; junction bases with no gene match: 6. CDR3 loop: CASSSKLAGGVDTQYF. The CDR3 DNA is TGTGCCAGCAGTTCAAAACTAGCGGGAGGGGTAGATACGCAGTATTTT.

The chain recombines TRBV7-9 with TRBJ1-1; D possibly corresponds to TRBD1 (6 bases). Germline V gene data show CDR1 as SEHNR and CDR2 as FQNEAQ (reference sequence). V was clipped by 4 bases and J by 3 bases, with 12 bases between them. The CDR3 loop spans 14 amino acids. CDR3 in amino acids: CASSSLDSYTEAFF. CDR3 coding DNA: TGTGCCAGCAGCTCCTTGGACAGCTACACTGAAGCTTTCTTT.

The gene calls are TRBV5-1 and TRBJ2-3, with 7 bases lining up with TRBD1. The V segment lost 4 bases and the J segment 0 bases; nucleotides outside the gene matches: 8. CDR1 and CDR2 from the germline V gene are SGHRS and YFSETQ. CDR3 length: 16 amino acids. The CDR3 nucleotides are TGCGCCAGCAGCAAGTGGGACAGAACTAGCACAGATACGCAGTATTTT. It encodes CASSKWDRTSTDTQYF. The entire variable domain, with the rest obtained from reference TRBV5-1 and TRBJ2-3, is as follows: KAGVTQTPRYLIKTRGQQVTLSCSPISGHRSVSWYQQTPGQGLQFLFEYFSETQRNKGNFPGRFSGRQFSNSRSEMNVSTLELGDSALYLCASSKWDRTSTDTQYFGPGTRLTVL.

V usage is TRBV29-1 and J usage is TRBJ1-1, with unresolved D. Germline V gene sequence: CDR1 SQVTM, CDR2 ANQGSEA. The CDR3 totals 12 residues. Trimming stripped 2 bases from V and 3 bases from J, with 7 bases between. The CDR3 DNA reads as TGCAGCGTTGAAAAAACCTACACTGAAGCTTTCTTT. Its translation is CSVEKTYTEAFF. Filled out from reference TRBV29-1 and TRBJ1-1, the complete variable domain reads SAVISQKPSRDICQRGTSLTIQCQVDSQVTMMFWYRQQPGQSLTLIATANQGSEATYESGFVIDKFPISRPNLTFSTLTVSNMSPEDSSIYLCSVEKTYTEAFFGQGTRLTVV.

The chain uses TRBV30 and TRBJ1-2, with 8 bases aligning to TRBD1. Trimming cost V 5 bases and J 5 bases; bases outside gene matches: 7. The germline V gene encodes CDR1 GTSNPN and CDR2 SVGIG (reference sequence). The CDR3 is 13 amino acids. CDR3 loop: CAWVPGGRYGYTF. The CDR3 DNA reads as TGTGCCTGGGTACCAGGGGGCCGGTATGGCTACACCTTC.

The chain links TRBV28 to TRBJ2-3, with TRBD2 matching over 12 bases. The CDR3 spans 14 residues. V trimming: 11 bases; J trimming: 4 bases; junction bases outside the gene matches: 7. Germline CDR1 is MDHEN and CDR2 is SYDVKM. CDR3 in amino acids: CACRLAGEADTQYF. CDR3 nucleotide sequence: TGTGCCTGTCGACTAGCGGGAGAGGCAGATACGCAGTATTTT.

The chain joins TRBV4-1 to TRBJ1-1; D may be TRBD1 (6 bases). This CDR3 is 13 amino acids long. Germline-derived CDR1 and CDR2 are MGHRA and YSYEKL. Trimming cost V 2 bases and J 8 bases, with 12 bases left between them. The CDR3 here is CASSQLATGEAFF. The CDR3 nucleotides read TGCGCCAGCAGCCAATTGGCAACAGGGGAAGCTTTCTTT.

J is TRBJ1-2 and V is TRBV27, with 8 bases that match TRBD1. Germline loops: CDR1 MNHEY, CDR2 SMNVEV (reference sequence). Germline trimming cut 5 bases from V and 4 bases from J; bases unmatched to any gene: 3. The CDR3 has 13 amino acids. CDR3 amino acids: CASSNRGFYGYTF. CDR3 bases: TGTGCCAGCAGTAACAGGGGGTTCTATGGCTACACCTTC.

This rearrangement joins TRBV10-1 to TRBJ2-1; possible D gene TRBD2, 5 bases. The CDR3 is 15 amino acids. The V gene lost 3 bases and the J gene lost 5 bases, with 14 bases spanning the gap. Per germline, CDR1 WNHNN and CDR2 SYGVQD (reference sequence). CDR3 sequence: CASSDTLRGDNEQFF. The CDR3 nucleotides read TGCGCCAGCAGTGATACCCTACGGGGAGACAATGAGCAGTTCTTC.

The chain's CDR3 is CASTGYTGELFF. The CDR3 DNA is TGCGCCAGCACGGGATACACCGGGGAGCTGTTTTTT. V and J are TRBV10-1 and TRBJ2-2; a weak D match, TRBD2 (5 bases). Trimming removed 7 bases at V and 3 bases at J, with 6 bases between. This CDR3 contains 12 residues. Germline lookup yields CDR1 WNHNN and CDR2 SYGVQD (reference sequence).

The table lists this clone with a count of one. The J gene is TRBJ2-7, the V gene TRBV20-1; unclear D gene. Germline V CDR1 and CDR2: DFQATT, SNEGSKA (reference sequence). Deletions cut 7 bases from V and 7 bases from J, with 14 bases between. The CDR3 spans 11 residues. Written as DNA, the CDR3 is TGCAGTGGCGGAAAGTATATGGAGCAGTACTTC. It is translated as CSGGKYMEQYF.

The chain combines TRBV11-2 with TRBJ2-5; the D gene is possibly TRBD2 (6 bases). V lost 0 bases and J 2 bases, leaving 10 bases between the germline ends. In germline, CDR1 is SGHAT, CDR2 FQNNGV. The CDR3 has 15 residues. CDR3 in DNA: TGTGCCAGCAGCTTAGAGTGGAGGGGACAAGAGACCCAGTACTTC. It translates to CASSLEWRGQETQYF.

This clone appeared once. The gene calls are TRBV28 and TRBJ2-3, with D uncertain. This CDR3 is built from 13 residues. Germline V gene data show CDR1 as MDHEN and CDR2 as SYDVKM. V lost 3 bases, J lost 4 bases, and 8 bases lay in between. The CDR3 loop is CASSFSSSDTQYF. The CDR3 bases are TGTGCCAGCAGTTTCAGTAGCTCAGATACGCAGTATTTT. Filled out from reference TRBV28 and TRBJ2-3, the complete variable domain reads DVKVTQSSRYLVKRTGEKVFLECVQDMDHENMFWYRQDPGLGLRLIYFSYDVKMKEKGDIPEGYSVSREKKERFSLILESASTNQTSMYLCASSFSSSDTQYFGPGTRLTVL.

This chain links TRBV4-1 with TRBJ2-7, with D possibly being TRBD1 or TRBD2 (5 bases each). V was pared by 4 bases and J by 2 bases, with 21 bases between. The germline gives CDR1 MGHRA, CDR2 YSYEKL. The CDR3 has 17 amino acids. CDR3 sequence (DNA): TGCGCCAGCAGCCCTGGAACCCGGGGCCCCGCCACCTACGAGCAGTACTTC. It is translated as CASSPGTRGPATYEQYF.

This chain links TRBV7-8 with TRBJ2-3; 8 bases align to TRBD1. The CDR3 length is 18 residues. CDR1 and CDR2 (germline): SGHVS, FQNEAQ. Germline trimming cut 5 bases from V and 4 bases from J; bases unmatched to any gene: 17. DNA of the CDR3: TGTGCCAGCAGCCTGGACAGGGTGACATCGGTATCCGCAGATACGCAGTATTTT. Amino acids: CASSLDRVTSVSADTQYF.

CDR3 residues: CASSEGRPYEQYF. CDR3 nucleotides: TGCGCCAGCAGCGAGGGTCGACCCTACGAGCAGTACTTC. The V gene is TRBV4-1, the J gene TRBJ2-7; D is possibly TRBD2 (5 bases). The germline CDR1 and CDR2 sequences are MGHRA and YSYEKL. CDR3 length: 13 residues. Trimming left V 5 bases short and J 2 bases short, with 10 bases between.

The chain links TRBV6-1 to TRBJ2-2; TRBD1 matches 8 bases. V shed 7 bases, J shed 1 base, and the junction held 5 bases outside the gene matches. Germline CDR1 is MNHNS and CDR2 is SASEGT. This CDR3 is built from 15 residues. Here the CDR3 DNA reads TGTGCCAGCACCTCTGGGACAGGGAACACCGGGGAGCTGTTTTTT. Translating gives CASTSGTGNTGELFF.

This rearrangement joins TRBV19 to TRBJ2-7; tentatively, D is TRBD1 (6 bases). The germline CDR1 and CDR2 sequences are LNHDA and SQIVND (reference sequence). The CDR3 consists of 14 residues. Trimming cost V 1 base and J 3 bases, with 10 bases left between them. The CDR3 reads CASSIAPTGYEQYF. The DNA of the CDR3 is TGTGCCAGTAGTATAGCCCCGACAGGCTACGAGCAGTACTTC.

The chain combines TRBV5-4 with TRBJ2-7; TRBD2 is a possible D gene (6 bases). V lost 4 bases and J lost 0, with 20 bases in between. This CDR3 contains 17 residues. In germline, CDR1 is SGHNT, CDR2 YYREEE (reference sequence). For the CDR3, the DNA is TGTGCCAGCAGCCATGGGACTCCTAAAGGTCCCTCCTACGAGCAGTACTTC. Amino acid sequence: CASSHGTPKGPSYEQYF. Filled out from reference TRBV5-4 and TRBJ2-7, the complete variable domain reads ETGVTQSPTHLIKTRGQQVTLRCSSQSGHNTVSWYQQALGQGPQFIFQYYREEENGRGNFPPRFSGLQFPNYSSELNVNALELDDSALYLCASSHGTPKGPSYEQYFGPGTRLTVT.